Listed below are T cell receptor beta chains from one sample, sequenced in a study of Graves' ophthalmopathy and Graves' hyperthyroidism. TCRdb fed the multiplex PCR reads into MiXCR, producing one record per CDR3 protein. The sample records hundreds of thousands of distinct CDR3 sequences, approximately 15% being singletons. The specimen was peripheral blood. These receptors originate from a woman aged 18 to 35 with stable Graves' hyperthyroidism. The CDR3 runs from the conserved cysteine through the conserved F or W. A D gene is named only where the DNA matches it firmly. Clone size is not always given. Where it is, it says once, few, many or a class for expanded clones.

j_gene,d_gene,v_gene,abundance,CDR3nt,CDR3aa
TRBJ2-5,TRBD2,TRBV6-2/TRBV6-3,once,TGTGCCAGCAGGGTCGCGGGGGTACAAGAGACCCAGTACTTC,CASRVAGVQETQYF
TRBJ2-2,NA,TRBV11-2,many,TGTGCCAGCAGCTTAGAGAGTAACACCGGGGAGCTGTTTTTT,CASSLESNTGELFF
TRBJ2-7,NA,TRBV12-3/TRBV12-4,many,NA,CASSFRARGLSMSSYEQYF
TRBJ2-5,NA,TRBV2,many,TGTGCCAGCAGTGCCCCAGGGTACGGGACCCAGTACTTC,CASSAPGYGTQYF
TRBJ1-2,NA,TRBV6-5,many,TGTGCCAGCAGTTGGGGACAACCACCTCTCTATGGCTACACCTTC,CASSWGQPPLYGYTF
TRBJ1-2,NA,TRBV19,many,TGTGCCAGTAGCCTCACGGAGGGGATCGGGGCGAATGGCTACACCTTC,CASSLTEGIGANGYTF
TRBJ2-7,NA,TRBV12-3/TRBV12-4,many,TGTGCCAGCAGTTCGGGGGACGTTAGCCGTTACGAGCAGTACTTC,CASSSGDVSRYEQYF
TRBJ1-1,NA,TRBV5-1,NA,TGCGCCAGCAGCTTGAGACCGGGGGCGTTCGGGGACACTGAAGCTTTCTTT,CASSLRPGAFGDTEAFF
TRBJ2-5,NA,TRBV2,many,TGTGCCAGCAGAGGTACGGGAGGGGGCGTCGAGACCCAGTACTTC,CASRGTGGGVETQYF
TRBJ1-1,TRBD1,TRBV12-3/TRBV12-4,many,TGTGCCAGCAGTCCGACAGGGGGGGGAACTGAAGCTTTCTTT,CASSPTGGGTEAFF
TRBJ2-7,NA,TRBV20-1,many,TGCAGTGCTAGAGATCTGGGTCGATCCTACGAGCAGTACTTC,CSARDLGRSYEQYF
TRBJ1-5,TRBD1,TRBV20-1,many,TGCAGTGCTAGAGACCCGGGACAGGGGTTTCAGCCCCAGCATTTT,CSARDPGQGFQPQHF
TRBJ1-5,NA,TRBV4-1,NA,TGCGCCAGCAGCCGACCCGGCAATCAGCCCCAGCATTTT,CASSRPGNQPQHF
TRBJ1-6,TRBD1,TRBV6-1,many,TGTGCCAGCCGAATAGACAGGGACTCACCCCTCCACTTT,CASRIDRDSPLHF
TRBJ1-1,TRBD1,TRBV5-1,NA,TGCGCCAGCAGCTTGGTAGGGGGACAGTTTGAAGCTTTCTTT,CASSLVGGQFEAFF
TRBJ1-1,NA,TRBV20-1,many,TGCAGTGCTAGAACGGGGGGGGGAGCGACTGAAGCTTTCTTT,CSARTGGGATEAFF
TRBJ1-3,NA,TRBV11-2,many,TGTGCCAGCAGCTTAGTTGGCGGTAGCTCTGGAAACACCATATATTTT,CASSLVGGSSGNTIYF
TRBJ1-1,NA,TRBV12-3/TRBV12-4,many,TGTGCCAGCAGTTTTGTCGCCAGTGTGGATGGGGCCACTGAAGCTTTCTTT,CASSFVASVDGATEAFF
TRBJ2-4,NA,TRBV10-1,NA,TGCGCCAGCAGTCACCAGGGGTCCAAAAACATTCAGTACTTC,CASSHQGSKNIQYF
TRBJ1-6,NA,TRBV5-1,many,TGCGCCAGCAGCTTAGAGTATAGTTCACCCCTCCACTTT,CASSLEYSSPLHF
TRBJ2-7,NA,TRBV6-4,many,TGTGCCAGCAGCCACCCCCGCGGCGGGGGCTCCGGGACAGGCTACGAGCAGTACTTC,CASSHPRGGGSGTGYEQYF
TRBJ2-7,NA,TRBV6-1,NA,TGTGCCAGCACCTTTGGCGGAGGGCCACCCACCTACGAGCAGTACTTC,CASTFGGGPPTYEQYF
TRBJ1-1,TRBD1,TRBV29-1,many,TGCAGCGTCTGGGACAGTAAGAACACTGAAGCTTTCTTT,CSVWDSKNTEAFF
TRBJ1-1,NA,TRBV29-1,many,TGCAGCGGTGATTCCGGACCCAGTAAGAGAACTTTCTTT,CSGDSGPSKRTFF
TRBJ2-4,TRBD1,TRBV13,few,TGTGCCAGCAGCATCGGACAGGGACGGGACATTCAGTACTTC,CASSIGQGRDIQYF
TRBJ1-6,TRBD1,TRBV12-3/TRBV12-4,many,TGTGCCAGCAGTGCCGGGACAGGGAATCCACCCCTCCACTTT,CASSAGTGNPPLHF
TRBJ2-2,NA,TRBV6-1,NA,TGTGCCAGCAGTGAAGCGCTTCAACTCGACGGAAACACCGGGGAGCTGTTTTTT,CASSEALQLDGNTGELFF
TRBJ1-1,NA,TRBV6-5,many,TGTGCCAGCAGCTCGGGGGGGGCAGGAGGGAGCACTGAAGCTTTCTTT,CASSSGGAGGSTEAFF
TRBJ1-6,NA,TRBV2,NA,TGTGCCAGCAGTCCCTCCAAAGGGGCAGGGTCACCCCTCCACTTT,CASSPSKGAGSPLHF
TRBJ2-7,NA,TRBV7-8,many,TGTGCCAGCAGCTTTTTAGCGAGCTCCTACGAGCAGTACTTC,CASSFLASSYEQYF
TRBJ2-7,NA,TRBV4-1,few,TGCGCCAGCAGCCAAAACGTCGGAACCTACGAGCAGTACTTC,CASSQNVGTYEQYF
TRBJ1-1,NA,TRBV28,many,TGTGCCAGCAGCCCTCAGCACACTGAAGCTTTCTTT,CASSPQHTEAFF
TRBJ1-2,TRBD1,TRBV27,many,TGTGCCAGCAGGGGACAGGGGGCAGGTGGCTACACCTTC,CASRGQGAGGYTF
TRBJ2-7,TRBD2,TRBV12-3/TRBV12-4,many,TGTGCCAGCAGTTTGCGGGGGGGGGCCCAATACGAGCAGTACTTC,CASSLRGGAQYEQYF